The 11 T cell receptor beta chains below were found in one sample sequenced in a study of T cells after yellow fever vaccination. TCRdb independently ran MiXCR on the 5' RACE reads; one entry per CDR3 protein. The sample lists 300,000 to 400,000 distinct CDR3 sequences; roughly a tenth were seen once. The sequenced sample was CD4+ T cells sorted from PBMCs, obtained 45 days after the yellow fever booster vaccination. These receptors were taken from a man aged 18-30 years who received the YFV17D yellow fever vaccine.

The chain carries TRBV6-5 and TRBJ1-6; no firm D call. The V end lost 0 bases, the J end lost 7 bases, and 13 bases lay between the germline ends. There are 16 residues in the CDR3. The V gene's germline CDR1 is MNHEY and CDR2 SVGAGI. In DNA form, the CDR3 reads TGTGCCAGCAGTTACTCTGGAGGTGCCTCCAATTCACCCCTCCACTTT. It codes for CASSYSGGASNSPLHF.

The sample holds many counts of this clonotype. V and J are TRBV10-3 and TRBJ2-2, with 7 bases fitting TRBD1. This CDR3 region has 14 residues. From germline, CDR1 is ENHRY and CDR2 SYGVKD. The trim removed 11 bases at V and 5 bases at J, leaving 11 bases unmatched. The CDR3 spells CAARDRERTGELFF. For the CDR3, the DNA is TGTGCCGCCCGAGACAGGGAGAGGACCGGGGAGCTGTTTTTT.

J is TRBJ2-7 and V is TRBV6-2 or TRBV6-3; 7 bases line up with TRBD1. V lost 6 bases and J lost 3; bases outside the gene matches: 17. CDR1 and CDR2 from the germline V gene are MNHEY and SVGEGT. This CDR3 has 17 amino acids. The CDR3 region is CASSPFLDRRMGYEQYF. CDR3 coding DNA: TGTGCCAGCAGCCCCTTCTTGGACAGGCGGATGGGCTACGAGCAGTACTTC.

The chain's CDR3 is CASSRGASSYNEQFF. The DNA for the CDR3 is TGCGCCAGCAGCAGGGGGGCGAGCTCCTACAATGAGCAGTTCTTC. The chain couples TRBV5-1 to TRBJ2-1, with D perhaps matching TRBD1 or TRBD2 (6 bases each). CDR1 is SGHRS and CDR2 is YFSETQ in the germline V gene. There are 15 residues in the CDR3. Between the trimmed V and J ends, which lost 4 bases and 0 bases, there was a span of 11 bases.

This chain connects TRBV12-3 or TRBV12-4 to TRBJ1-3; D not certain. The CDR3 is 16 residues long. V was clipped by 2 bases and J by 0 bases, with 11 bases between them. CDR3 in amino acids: CASSLSWSASGNTIYF. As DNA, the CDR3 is TGTGCCAGCAGTTTAAGCTGGTCAGCCTCTGGAAACACCATATATTTT.

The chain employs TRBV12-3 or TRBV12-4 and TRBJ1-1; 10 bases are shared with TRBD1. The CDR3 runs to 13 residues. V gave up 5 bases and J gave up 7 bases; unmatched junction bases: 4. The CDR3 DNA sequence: TGTGCCAGCAGTGGGACAGGGGAGGGTGAAGCTTTCTTT. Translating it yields CASSGTGEGEAFF.

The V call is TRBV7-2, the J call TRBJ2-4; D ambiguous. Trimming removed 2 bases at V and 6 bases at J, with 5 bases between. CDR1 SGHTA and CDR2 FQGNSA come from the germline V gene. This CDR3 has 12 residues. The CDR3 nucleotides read TGTGCCAGCAGCTTACGGGCAAACATTCAGTACTTC. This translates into CASSLRANIQYF.

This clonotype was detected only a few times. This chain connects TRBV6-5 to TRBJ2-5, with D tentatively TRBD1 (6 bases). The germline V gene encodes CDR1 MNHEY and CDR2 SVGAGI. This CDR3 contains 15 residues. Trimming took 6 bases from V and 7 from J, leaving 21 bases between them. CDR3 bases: TGTGCCAGCAGCCAACAAGGCAGGCCCAGGGGGACCCAGTACTTC. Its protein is CASSQQGRPRGTQYF.

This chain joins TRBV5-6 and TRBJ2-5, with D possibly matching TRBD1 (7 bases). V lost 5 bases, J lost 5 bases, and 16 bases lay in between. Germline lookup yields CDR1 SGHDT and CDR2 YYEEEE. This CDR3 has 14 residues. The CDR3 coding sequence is TGTGCCAGCAGGCGAGAGGGGGCGGGGGAGACCCAGTACTTC. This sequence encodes CASRREGAGETQYF.

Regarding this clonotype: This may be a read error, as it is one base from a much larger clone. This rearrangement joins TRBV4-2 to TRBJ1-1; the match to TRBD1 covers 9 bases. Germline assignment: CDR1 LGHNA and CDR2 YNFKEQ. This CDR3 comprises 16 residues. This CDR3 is CASSQGAGQGNSEAFF. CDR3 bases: TGTGCCAGCAGCCAGGGGGCCGGACAGGGGAACTCTGAAGCTTTCTTT.

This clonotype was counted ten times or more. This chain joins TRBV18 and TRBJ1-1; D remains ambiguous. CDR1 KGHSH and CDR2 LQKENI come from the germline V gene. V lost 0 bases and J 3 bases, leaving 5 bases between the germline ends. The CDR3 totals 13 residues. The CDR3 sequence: CASSPPGDTEAFF. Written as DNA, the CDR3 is TGTGCCAGCTCACCACCGGGTGACACTGAAGCTTTCTTT.